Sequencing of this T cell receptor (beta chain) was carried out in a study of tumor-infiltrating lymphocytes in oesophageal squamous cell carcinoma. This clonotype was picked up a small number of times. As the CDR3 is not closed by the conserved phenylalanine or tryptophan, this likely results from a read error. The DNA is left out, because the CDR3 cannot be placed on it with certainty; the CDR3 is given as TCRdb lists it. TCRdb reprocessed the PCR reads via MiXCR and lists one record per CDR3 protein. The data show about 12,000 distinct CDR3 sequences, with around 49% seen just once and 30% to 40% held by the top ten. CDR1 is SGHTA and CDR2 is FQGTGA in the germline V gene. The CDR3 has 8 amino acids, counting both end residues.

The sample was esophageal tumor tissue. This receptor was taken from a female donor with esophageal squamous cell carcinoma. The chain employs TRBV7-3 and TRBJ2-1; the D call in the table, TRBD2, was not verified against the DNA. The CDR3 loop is CASSPGLS.